The 24 T cell receptor beta chains below come from one sample, sequenced in a study of patients and donors after allogeneic stem cell transplantation. TCRdb analysed the RT-PCR reads with MiXCR anew, one entry per CDR3 protein. The sample shows over 400,000 distinct CDR3 sequences, roughly 17% of them seen only once. Specimen: blood, either unsorted or a sorted T cell fraction (not recorded which). The receptor source for this set is a human donor who was either an allogeneic HSCT recipient or a stem cell or donor lymphocyte infusion donor (not recorded which). It is not recorded whose cells these are; they may come from a transplant donor.

This clonotype has just a few counts. The chain employs TRBV6-2 or TRBV6-3 and TRBJ2-1, with TRBD2 matching 12 bases. There are 13 residues in the CDR3. V dropped 4 bases and J dropped 15; count of bases not matched to a gene: 7. Germline CDR1 and CDR2: MNHEY and SVGEGT. CDR3 amino acids: CASSLGTSGHWFF. CDR3 bases: TGTGCCAGCAGTTTAGGGACTAGCGGGCACTGGTTCTTC.

The chain uses TRBV6-1 and TRBJ1-1; D is undetermined. Trimming pared 7 bases from V and 3 bases from J, leaving 6 bases between. Germline V gene data show CDR1 as MNHNS and CDR2 as SASEGT. This CDR3 is 11 amino acids long. The CDR3 spells CASTDYTEAFF. The DNA for the CDR3 is TGTGCCAGCACCGACTACACTGAAGCTTTCTTT.

This clonotype has a handful of counts. The V and J genes are TRBV20-1 and TRBJ2-7; 7 bases align to TRBD1. Per the germline V gene, CDR1 is DFQATT and CDR2 is SNEGSKA (reference sequence). Trimming cost V 6 bases and J 3 bases; bases outside gene matches: 11. The CDR3 runs 14 residues. The DNA for the CDR3 is TGCAGTGCAAACACCGGGACAGAAAACTACGAGCAGTACTTC. It encodes CSANTGTENYEQYF.

This clonotype was found once. The chain's CDR3 is CASSLFSGNNEQFF. The CDR3 bases are TGTGCCAGCAGTCTCTTTAGCGGGAACAATGAGCAGTTCTTC. The chain employs TRBV27 and TRBJ2-1; 8 positions agree with TRBD2. The CDR3 has 14 amino acids. Germline trimming cut 5 bases from V and 5 bases from J; bases unmatched to any gene: 5. Germline lookup yields CDR1 MNHEY and CDR2 SMNVEV (reference sequence).

This clonotype was observed a handful of times. This chain uses TRBV6-1 with TRBJ1-5, with 8 positions matching TRBD1. CDR3 length: 15 residues. Germline V gene lookup returns CDR1 MNHNS and CDR2 SASEGT. Trimming at V came to 6 bases and at J to 3 bases, leaving 7 bases not matched to a gene. The CDR3, as DNA: TGTGCCAGCAGCCGACAGGGGCTTTCCAATCAGCCCCAGCATTTT. This encodes CASSRQGLSNQPQHF.

This clonotype was recorded at least ten times. The CDR3 DNA follows: TGTGCCACCAGTGATTGGGAAGACAGGGAAGAGACCCAGTACTTC. As protein: CATSDWEDREETQYF. The V and J genes are TRBV24-1 and TRBJ2-5; TRBD1 matches 7 bases. Trimming cost V 2 bases and J 3 bases; bases outside gene matches: 5. This CDR3 is 15 amino acids long. Germline CDR1 is KGHDR and CDR2 is SFDVKD.

The chain carries TRBV7-3 and TRBJ2-1; tentatively, D is TRBD2 (5 bases). This CDR3 has 13 amino acids. V was pared by 5 bases and J by 8 bases, with 13 bases between. CDR1 SGHTA and CDR2 FQGTGA come from the germline V gene. The CDR3 here is CASSRSSDYEQFF. The CDR3 DNA reads TGTGCCAGCAGCAGAAGCTCGGACTATGAGCAGTTCTTC.

V gene TRBV12-3 or TRBV12-4 combines with J gene TRBJ2-1; TRBD2 matches at 12 bases. Trimming took 7 bases from V and 10 from J; bases not matched to a gene: 11. This CDR3 has 15 amino acids. The CDR3 loop reads CASTSTSGSSREQFF. CDR3 DNA: TGTGCCAGCACCTCGACTAGCGGGAGTTCGCGGGAGCAGTTCTTC.

This clonotype was detected many times. CDR3 protein: CASSRLPGLDTEAFF. CDR3 nucleotides: TGCGCCAGCAGCCGTTTACCGGGACTTGACACTGAAGCTTTCTTT. This chain joins TRBV5-1 and TRBJ1-1, with a possible D match to TRBD1 (5 bases). Deletions cut 4 bases from V and 3 bases from J, with 16 bases between. This CDR3 region has 15 residues. Germline CDR1 and CDR2: SGHRS and YFSETQ.

The chain couples TRBV7-9 to TRBJ2-7, with 7 positions matching TRBD1. In germline, CDR1 is SEHNR, CDR2 FQNEAQ (reference sequence). This CDR3 is built from 15 residues. After removal of 4 bases from V and 7 bases from J, the junction contained 13 bases not matched to a gene. In DNA, the CDR3 is TGTGCCAGCAGCTCAAACCGGGACAGCGTGCGAGAGCAGTACTTC. It specifies CASSSNRDSVREQYF.

This clonotype appeared a few times. The chain uses TRBV5-1 and TRBJ2-1; TRBD2 is a possible D gene (5 bases). The CDR3 is made up of 13 amino acids. Between the trimmed V and J ends, which lost 4 bases and 9 bases, there was a span of 14 bases. The germline V gene encodes CDR1 SGHRS and CDR2 YFSETQ. Written as DNA, the CDR3 is TGCGCCAGCAGCACCCGAGAGGGCCTTGAGCAGTTCTTC. Its translation: CASSTREGLEQFF. Full variable domain (outside the CDR3, taken from reference TRBV5-1 and TRBJ2-1): KAGVTQTPRYLIKTRGQQVTLSCSPISGHRSVSWYQQTPGQGLQFLFEYFSETQRNKGNFPGRFSGRQFSNSRSEMNVSTLELGDSALYLCASSTREGLEQFFGPGTRLTVL.

The table lists this clonotype with a few counts. The rearrangement uses TRBV18 and TRBJ1-2; TRBD1 is a possible D gene (5 bases). Germline lookup yields CDR1 KGHSH and CDR2 LQKENI. Deletions cut 2 bases from V and 4 bases from J, with 8 bases between. The CDR3 consists of 13 residues. The CDR3, as DNA: TGTGCCAGCTCACCATGGGACGCCTATGGCTACACCTTC. Its protein product is CASSPWDAYGYTF.

The chain links TRBV20-1 to TRBJ2-7; TRBD2 matches at 9 bases. Germline loops: CDR1 DFQATT, CDR2 SNEGSKA (reference sequence). Unmatched junction bases numbered 6, after V lost 6 bases and J lost 3 bases. This CDR3 is built from 13 residues. The CDR3 DNA is TGCAGTGCCCCTCTGACTAGCGGCTACGAGCAGTACTTC. Protein: CSAPLTSGYEQYF.

The chain uses TRBV12-3 or TRBV12-4 and TRBJ1-6; TRBD1 agrees at 7 bases. The ends lost 6 bases at V and 14 bases at J; junction bases unmatched: 7. The CDR3 spans 12 residues. The CDR3 loop reads CASSRGGTALHF. The CDR3 DNA reads as TGTGCCAGCAGCCGAGGTGGGACAGCCCTCCACTTT.

V gene TRBV7-9 combines with J gene TRBJ1-2; no clear D gene. CDR3 length: 12 amino acids. Trimming stripped 3 bases from V and 5 bases from J, with 7 bases between. Germline V gene sequence: CDR1 SEHNR, CDR2 FQNEAQ (reference sequence). The CDR3 spells CASSFTQYGYTF. CDR3 DNA: TGTGCCAGCAGCTTTACACAGTATGGCTACACCTTC.

This clonotype has only a few counts. V gene TRBV29-1 combines with J gene TRBJ1-2, with 8 bases aligning to TRBD1. J gave up 8 bases and V 5 bases, and 19 bases lay outside the gene matches. Per germline, CDR1 SQVTM and CDR2 ANQGSEA. This CDR3 has 16 amino acids. This chain's CDR3 is CSVTSGGQGVVVGYTF. In nucleotides, the CDR3 is TGCAGCGTTACCTCCGGAGGACAGGGAGTAGTGGTAGGCTACACCTTC.

The sample holds a few counts of this clonotype. The chain uses TRBV2 and TRBJ1-4; 7 bases line up with TRBD1. The length of the CDR3 is 14 residues. Germline CDR1 and CDR2: SNHLY and FYNNEI. Trimming cost V 6 bases and J 6 bases; bases outside gene matches: 7. Here the CDR3 reads CASSLDREHEKLFF. CDR3 DNA: TGTGCCAGCAGCCTTGACAGGGAACATGAAAAACTGTTTTTT.

In regard to this clonotype: One end of the junction varies from germline; a read error may be responsible. The V gene is TRBV7-9, the J gene TRBJ2-3; 10 positions agree with TRBD1. The CDR3 length is 15 residues. Looked up from germline, CDR1 is SEHNR and CDR2 is FQNEAQ (reference sequence). The CDR3 spells CASSPGTGEQDAQYF. CDR3 nucleotide sequence: TGTGCCAGCAGCCCGGGGACAGGGGAGCAAGATGCGCAGTATTTT.

This clonotype was counted many times. The chain employs TRBV29-1 and TRBJ1-5, with 9 bases aligning to TRBD1. Germline CDR1 SQVTM, CDR2 ANQGSEA. The CDR3 is made up of 14 amino acids. V was clipped by 6 bases and J by 1 base; unmatched bases: 4. This CDR3 is CSVGGQGSNQPQHF. The DNA of the CDR3 is TGCAGCGTGGGAGGACAGGGGAGCAATCAGCCCCAGCATTTT.

This clonotype was counted between two and nine times. The chain combines TRBV20-1 with TRBJ2-3; 7 positions agree with TRBD1. CDR3 size: 17 residues. The V gene end was trimmed by 7 bases and the J gene end by 4 bases; junction bases not matched to a gene: 20. Germline V gives CDR1 DFQATT, CDR2 SNEGSKA (reference sequence). This CDR3 is CSVTPKVWNRGSDTQYF. Here the CDR3 DNA reads TGCAGTGTTACACCCAAAGTATGGAACAGGGGTTCAGATACGCAGTATTTT.

This chain connects TRBV6-5 to TRBJ2-7; 7 positions agree with TRBD2. This CDR3 spans 16 amino acids. Germline V gene lookup returns CDR1 MNHEY and CDR2 SVGAGI. Losses at the gene ends were 0 bases for V and 1 base for J; bases not matched to a gene: 6. The CDR3 spells CASSYSSAGDSYEQYF. The CDR3 coding sequence is TGTGCCAGCAGTTACTCTTCCGCGGGGGATTCCTACGAGCAGTACTTC.

V gene TRBV12-3 or TRBV12-4 combines with J gene TRBJ1-5, with D uncertain. CDR3 length: 13 residues. Trimming pared 7 bases from V and 6 bases from J, leaving 13 bases between. The CDR3 loop is CASTADGSQPQHF. The DNA of the CDR3 is TGTGCCAGCACCGCGGACGGTAGTCAGCCCCAGCATTTT.

The rearrangement links TRBV6-1 to TRBJ1-1; D unresolved. The CDR3 extends over 14 amino acids. Germline loops: CDR1 MNHNS, CDR2 SASEGT. V shed 10 bases and J shed 6 bases, with 21 bases lying between them. The CDR3 is CATEFQPPLAEAFF. The CDR3 bases are TGTGCCACCGAATTTCAACCGCCACTAGCTGAAGCTTTCTTT.

The gene calls are TRBV7-2 and TRBJ2-3; D unresolved. This CDR3 is 15 amino acids long. CDR1 SGHTA and CDR2 FQGNSA come from the germline V gene. V shed 3 bases and J shed 5 bases, with 15 bases lying between them. The CDR3 is CASSFSTRPGDTQYF. Here the CDR3 DNA reads TGTGCCAGCAGCTTCAGCACGCGTCCCGGAGATACGCAGTATTTT.